In its sample, the clone carrying this T cell receptor (beta chain) was seen many times. The CDR3 is 12 residues long. CDR1 is SNHLY, CDR2 FYNNEI, per germline. Trimming took off 6 bases at V and 2 bases at J, with 7 bases between the two ends. It was RNA transcripts that yielded the amplified TCR beta CDR3 regions. Carried out on the TCR CDR3, a first-round RT-PCR used the HTBI primer set. TCRdb fed the multiplex PCR reads into MiXCR, producing one record per CDR3 protein. The sample lists just under 750,000 distinct CDR3 sequences, about a third seen once, with less than 40% in the top ten. The data derive from a study of T cells in Graves' hyperthyroidism and ophthalmopathy.

Specimen: blood. The J gene is TRBJ1-1, the V gene TRBV2, with D unresolved. The receptor comes from a woman in her 40s with Graves' hyperthyroidism. CDR3 loop: CASRQSNTEAFF. CDR3 DNA sequence: TGTGCCAGCAGGCAGTCCAACACTGAAGCTTTCTTT.